One and the same sample provided the 23 T cell receptor beta chains below, sequenced in a study of graft-versus-host responses after intestinal transplantation. Their recognized antigens are unknown. The data were produced by immunoSEQ multiplex PCR, yet TCRdb's version contains in-frame clones alone and is incomplete. Among roughly 75,000 clones listed, 75% to 95% were seen once. Sequenced material: unstimulated CD4+ T cells sorted from spleen or lymph node cells, taken before intestinal transplant. The receptors here all came from a human donor who received an intestinal transplant.

The gene calls are TRBV7-8 and TRBJ2-2; the match to TRBD1 covers 9 bases. The CDR3 is 18 amino acids. Germline CDR1 SGHVS, CDR2 FQNEAQ. V shed 3 bases, J shed 4 bases, and the junction held 12 bases outside the gene matches. The CDR3 DNA reads as TGTGCCAGCAGCTTGGGAACCGGGACAGGGTTCTTCACCGGGGAGCTGTTTTTT. This sequence encodes CASSLGTGTGFFTGELFF.

The rearrangement uses TRBV19 and TRBJ1-5; D is possibly TRBD1 (5 bases). V was shortened by 6 bases and J by 4 bases, with 28 bases between the two germline ends. The CDR3 contains 19 residues. Germline CDR1 LNHDA, CDR2 SQIVND (reference sequence). CDR3 DNA sequence: TGTGCCAGTAGCCAAAAGCCCCCCTCCTTCAGGGTATGGAATCAGCCCCAGCATTTT. It translates to CASSQKPPSFRVWNQPQHF.

This chain connects TRBV5-1 to TRBJ1-2; D is uncertain. Per the germline V gene, CDR1 is SGHRS and CDR2 is YFSETQ. This CDR3 region has 13 residues. The V and J ends lost 2 bases and 4 bases respectively, with 9 bases between them. The CDR3 DNA is TGCGCCAGCAGCTTTTACCGGGGCTATGGCTACACCTTC. It specifies CASSFYRGYGYTF. The entire variable domain, with the rest obtained from reference TRBV5-1 and TRBJ1-2, is as follows: KAGVTQTPRYLIKTRGQQVTLSCSPISGHRSVSWYQQTPGQGLQFLFEYFSETQRNKGNFPGRFSGRQFSNSRSEMNVSTLELGDSALYLCASSFYRGYGYTFGSGTRLTVV.

The gene calls are TRBV18 and TRBJ2-7; D might be TRBD1 (6 bases). In germline, CDR1 is KGHSH, CDR2 LQKENI. There are 16 residues in the CDR3. V shed 2 bases and J shed 0 bases, with 14 bases lying between them. CDR3 residues: CASSPTQGSPSYEQYF. As DNA, the CDR3 is TGTGCCAGCTCACCAACCCAGGGGTCCCCCTCCTACGAGCAGTACTTC.

J is TRBJ1-2 and V is TRBV19; possible D gene TRBD1, 5 bases. Looked up from germline, CDR1 is LNHDA and CDR2 is SQIVND (reference sequence). The V and J ends lost 6 bases and 4 bases respectively, with 24 bases between them. The CDR3 covers 17 residues. The CDR3: CASSLRVLDPGGYGYTF. CDR3 sequence (DNA): TGTGCCAGTAGCCTAAGGGTCCTGGACCCGGGGGGCTATGGCTACACCTTC.

The chain recombines TRBV5-1 with TRBJ1-4, with 11 bases aligning to TRBD1. Germline V CDR1 and CDR2: SGHRS, YFSETQ. V was pared by 0 bases and J by 8 bases, with 3 bases of the junction left unmatched. The CDR3 is made up of 15 amino acids. Written as DNA, the CDR3 is TGCGCCAGCAGCTTGGTCGGGACAGGGGGAGAAAAACTGTTTTTT. It codes for CASSLVGTGGEKLFF. Complete variable domain (other parts from reference TRBV5-1 and TRBJ1-4): KAGVTQTPRYLIKTRGQQVTLSCSPISGHRSVSWYQQTPGQGLQFLFEYFSETQRNKGNFPGRFSGRQFSNSRSEMNVSTLELGDSALYLCASSLVGTGGEKLFFGSGTQLSVL.

CDR3 sequence: CASSDYQGGPYNEQFF. Written as DNA, the CDR3 is TGTGCCAGTAGTGACTACCAGGGAGGCCCCTACAATGAGCAGTTCTTC. The chain links TRBV19 to TRBJ2-1, with a tentative D call TRBD2 (6 bases). V shed 5 bases and J shed 2 bases, with 16 bases lying between them. This CDR3 region has 16 residues. The germline gives CDR1 LNHDA, CDR2 SQIVND (reference sequence).

This clone appeared a few times. The chain is built from TRBV2 and TRBJ2-7, with D perhaps TRBD1 (6 bases). The length of the CDR3 is 16 residues. V lost 3 bases to trimming and J lost 0 bases, with 15 bases between them. The germline gives CDR1 SNHLY, CDR2 FYNNEI. For the CDR3, the DNA is TGTGCCAGCAGTGATGTATGGCAGGGGCCCTCCTACGAGCAGTACTTC. Translated, it gives CASSDVWQGPSYEQYF.

The chain carries TRBV11-3 and TRBJ2-1, with 9 nucleotides matching TRBD2. This CDR3 has 15 residues. The V gene's germline CDR1 is SGHNT and CDR2 YENEEA. V lost 1 base and J lost 9; bases outside the gene matches: 7. The CDR3: CASSLVRGGRGEQFF. CDR3 sequence (DNA): TGTGCCAGCAGCTTAGTGCGGGGGGGCCGGGGTGAGCAGTTCTTC. The full variable domain, with the rest looked up from reference TRBV11-3 and TRBJ2-1, is EAGVVQSPRYKIIEKKQPVAFWCNPISGHNTLYWYLQNLGQGPELLIRYENEEAVDDSQLPKDRFSAERLKGVDSTLKIQPAELGDSAVYLCASSLVRGGRGEQFFGPGTRLTVL.

The chain links TRBV13 to TRBJ2-7, with TRBD2 matching over 12 bases. The CDR3 has 16 residues. Germline CDR1 is PRHDT and CDR2 is FYEKMQ (reference sequence). Germline trimming cut 0 bases from V and 4 bases from J; bases unmatched to any gene: 4. CDR3 sequence: CASSLGLAGGPYEQYF. The CDR3 DNA reads as TGTGCCAGCAGCTTAGGCCTAGCGGGGGGGCCATACGAGCAGTACTTC.

The J gene is TRBJ1-1, the V gene TRBV7-6; D gene uncertain. The CDR3 has 17 residues. Between the trimmed V and J ends, which lost 2 bases and 1 base, there was a span of 17 bases. In germline, CDR1 is SGHVS, CDR2 FNYEAQ. The DNA for the CDR3 is TGTGCCAGCAGCTTATACTATGGAGGGAAATGGAACACTGAAGCTTTCTTT. This sequence encodes CASSLYYGGKWNTEAFF. The entire variable domain, with the rest obtained from reference TRBV7-6 and TRBJ1-1, is as follows: GAGVSQSPRYKVTKRGQDVALRCDPISGHVSLYWYRQALGQGPEFLTYFNYEAQQDKSGLPNDRFSAERPEGSISTLTIQRTEQRDSAMYRCASSLYYGGKWNTEAFFGQGTRLTVV.

In its sample, this clone was seen once. This rearrangement joins TRBV7-2 to TRBJ1-6; unclear D gene. Between the trimmed V and J ends, which lost 1 base and 11 bases, there was a span of 12 bases. In germline, CDR1 is SGHTA, CDR2 FQGNSA. The length of the CDR3 is 14 residues. The CDR3 DNA reads TGTGCCAGCAGCTTAGGCCCCTTCCAGACACCCCTCCACTTT. It specifies CASSLGPFQTPLHF.

The CDR3 is CASSLRGQITEAFF. The DNA for the CDR3 is TGCGCCAGCAGCTTGCGGGGACAGATCACTGAAGCTTTCTTT. The rearrangement joins TRBV5-1 to TRBJ1-1; 7 bases align to TRBD1. CDR1 SGHRS and CDR2 YFSETQ come from the germline V gene. The V and J ends lost 1 base and 4 bases, in that order; junction bases with no gene match: 4. This CDR3 contains 14 residues. The full variable domain, its missing parts supplied by reference TRBV5-1 and TRBJ1-1, is KAGVTQTPRYLIKTRGQQVTLSCSPISGHRSVSWYQQTPGQGLQFLFEYFSETQRNKGNFPGRFSGRQFSNSRSEMNVSTLELGDSALYLCASSLRGQITEAFFGQGTRLTVV.

The V gene is TRBV6-1, the J gene TRBJ2-4; no reliable D call. With 8 bases removed from V and 0 bases from J, the gap between germline ends came to 11 bases. The CDR3 sequence is 14 residues long. Germline CDR1 and CDR2: MNHNS and SASEGT. CDR3 residues: CASGPTQAKNIQYF. For the CDR3, the DNA is TGTGCCAGCGGCCCAACCCAAGCCAAAAACATTCAGTACTTC.

J is TRBJ1-3 and V is TRBV29-1; TRBD1 agrees at 10 bases. Per the germline V gene, CDR1 is SQVTM and CDR2 is ANQGSEA. The CDR3 is 15 residues long. The V segment lost 6 bases and the J segment 0 bases; nucleotides outside the gene matches: 5. The CDR3: CSVRDRGFSGNTIYF. The CDR3 bases are TGCAGCGTCCGGGACAGGGGATTCTCTGGAAACACCATATATTTT.

This clone was seen a single time. The V and J genes are TRBV2 and TRBJ2-1, with 16 bases matching TRBD2. The junction had 6 bases not matched to a gene; V was cut back by 6 bases and J by 10 bases. This CDR3 comprises 15 residues. Germline-derived CDR1 and CDR2 are SNHLY and FYNNEI. The CDR3 loop is CASRAGTSGGAEQFF. The DNA for the CDR3 is TGTGCCAGCAGGGCCGGGACTAGCGGGGGGGCGGAGCAGTTCTTC.

The J gene is TRBJ2-3, the V gene TRBV6-5; perhaps TRBD2 as D (5 bases). V was cut by 1 base and J by 6 bases, with 17 bases left in between. In germline, CDR1 is MNHEY, CDR2 SVGAGI. The CDR3 consists of 16 residues. The CDR3 protein is CASSYLRASSIDTQYF. The CDR3 bases are TGTGCCAGCAGTTACTTGCGGGCCTCTTCGATCGATACGCAGTATTTT.

The sample holds a few counts of this clone. V gene TRBV5-4 combines with J gene TRBJ2-5; no definite D call. CDR1 SGHNT and CDR2 YYREEE come from the germline V gene (reference sequence). The CDR3 sequence is 13 residues long. Trimming cost V 0 bases and J 2 bases, with 5 bases left between them. CDR3 sequence: CASSLGRQETQYF. The CDR3 DNA reads TGTGCCAGCAGCTTGGGCAGACAAGAGACCCAGTACTTC.

The genes are TRBV7-2 and TRBJ2-7; 7 nucleotides line up with TRBD2. The CDR3 has 13 amino acids. Trimming removed 5 bases from V and 12 bases from J; junction bases left unmatched: 13. Germline CDR1 is SGHTA and CDR2 is FQGNSA. The CDR3 region is CASSPLFSGTPYF. CDR3 DNA: TGTGCCAGCAGCCCACTCTTCAGCGGGACCCCGTACTTC.

The chain employs TRBV4-3 and TRBJ2-5, with TRBD2 identical over 8 bases. CDR1 and CDR2 from the germline V gene are LGHNA and YSLEER. The CDR3 extends over 16 amino acids. Trimming at V came to 0 bases and at J to 5 bases, leaving 8 bases not matched to a gene. CDR3 region: CASSQDGRGGLETQYF. Written as DNA, the CDR3 is TGCGCCAGCAGCCAAGACGGGAGGGGGGGCCTGGAGACCCAGTACTTC.

Here the CDR3 DNA reads TGTGCCAGCAGCTCTTCACAGGGGGCGCCTTTTTTACAGTACTTC. This translates into CASSSSQGAPFLQYF. This sequence joins TRBV7-9 and TRBJ2-7; 9 bases align to TRBD1. From germline, CDR1 is SEHNR and CDR2 FQNEAQ (reference sequence). This CDR3 region has 15 residues. Germline trimming cut 4 bases from V and 10 bases from J; bases unmatched to any gene: 14. Combining the CDR3 with reference TRBV7-9 and TRBJ2-7 gives the whole variable domain DTGVSQNPRHKITKRGQNVTFRCDPISEHNRLYWYRQTLGQGPEFLTYFQNEAQLEKSRLLSDRFSAERPKGSFSTLEIQRTEQGDSAMYLCASSSSQGAPFLQYFGPGTRLTVT.

The chain couples TRBV18 to TRBJ2-3; D perhaps matches TRBD2 (5 bases). Trimming took 2 bases from V and 1 from J, leaving 7 bases between them. CDR1 and CDR2 (germline): KGHSH, LQKENI. This CDR3 is 14 amino acids long. CDR3 nucleotides: TGTGCCAGCTCACCAGAGGGTGGCACAGATACGCAGTATTTT. Protein: CASSPEGGTDTQYF. The entire variable domain, with the rest obtained from reference TRBV18 and TRBJ2-3, is as follows: NAGVMQNPRHLVRRRGQEARLRCSPMKGHSHVYWYRQLPEEGLKFMVYLQKENIIDESGMPKERFSAEFPKEGPSILRIQQVVRGDSAAYFCASSPEGGTDTQYFGPGTRLTVL.

The gene calls are TRBV4-3 and TRBJ2-7; TRBD1 might be the D (6 bases). The germline CDR1 and CDR2 sequences are LGHNA and YSLEER. V gave up 0 bases and J gave up 0 bases, with 12 bases separating them. The CDR3 is 16 amino acids. The CDR3 loop is CASSQDVRGSSYEQYF. CDR3 sequence (DNA): TGCGCCAGCAGCCAAGATGTGAGGGGGAGCTCCTACGAGCAGTACTTC.